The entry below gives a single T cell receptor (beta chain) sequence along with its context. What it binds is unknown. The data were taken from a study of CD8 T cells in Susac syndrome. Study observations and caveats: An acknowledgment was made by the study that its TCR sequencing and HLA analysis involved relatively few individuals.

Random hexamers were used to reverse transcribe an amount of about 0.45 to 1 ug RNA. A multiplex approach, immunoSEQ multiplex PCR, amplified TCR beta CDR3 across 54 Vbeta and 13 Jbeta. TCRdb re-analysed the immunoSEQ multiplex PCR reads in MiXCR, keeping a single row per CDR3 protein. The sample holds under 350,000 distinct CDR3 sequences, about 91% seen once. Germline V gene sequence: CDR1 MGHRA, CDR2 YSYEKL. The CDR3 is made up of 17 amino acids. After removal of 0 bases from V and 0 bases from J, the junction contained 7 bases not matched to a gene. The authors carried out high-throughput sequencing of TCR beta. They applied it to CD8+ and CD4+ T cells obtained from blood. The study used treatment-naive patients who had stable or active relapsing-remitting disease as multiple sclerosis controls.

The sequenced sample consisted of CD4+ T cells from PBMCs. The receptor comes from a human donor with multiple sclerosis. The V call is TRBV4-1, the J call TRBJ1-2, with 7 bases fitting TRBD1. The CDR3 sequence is CASSQEPPTGPNYGYTF. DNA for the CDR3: TGCGCCAGCAGCCAAGAACCCCCGACAGGGCCTAACTATGGCTACACCTTC.